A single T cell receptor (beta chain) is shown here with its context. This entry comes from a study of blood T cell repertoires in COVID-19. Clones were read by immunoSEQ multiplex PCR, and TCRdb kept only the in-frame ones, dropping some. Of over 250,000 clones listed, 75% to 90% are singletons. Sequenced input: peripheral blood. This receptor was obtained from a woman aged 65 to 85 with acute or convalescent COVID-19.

CDR3 DNA sequence: TGCGCCAGCAGTGATGGTCAAGCGGGCTACACCTTC. Translated, it gives CASSDGQAGYTF. The chain combines TRBV10-2 with TRBJ1-2, with D uncertain. Germline CDR1 and CDR2: WSHSY and SAAADI. V gave up 3 bases and J gave up 8 bases, with 10 bases separating them. There are 12 residues in the CDR3.